A selection of T cell receptor beta chains follows, all from one sample in a study of cytomegalovirus exposure and HLA in healthy donors. The table came from immunoSEQ multiplex PCR; TCRdb's copy has only in-frame clones and leaves some out. The sample comprises 280,000 or so clones, about 90% of which are singletons, and roughly 2.3% rests with the top ten. The sample was PBMCs. The receptors shown here come from a young woman in good health and CMV-seronegative. CDR3s include the opening cysteine and the closing phenylalanine or tryptophan. A D gene is named only where the DNA matches it firmly. Some rows have no size entry. The others give once, few or many, or a class for an expanded clone.

>TRBV7-6|TRBJ2-7|-|TRBD1
CASSFTALTGGNYEQYF
TGTGCCAGCAGCTTTACCGCTCTCACAGGGGGAAACTACGAGCAGTACTTC
>TRBV6-5|TRBJ1-5|-|-
CASSRTRGSNRPQHF
TGTGCCAGCAGTCGTACAAGGGGAAGCAATCGGCCCCAGCATTTT
>TRBV5-1|TRBJ2-1|-|-
CASSLGGLYNEQFF
TGCGCCAGCAGCTTAGGAGGCCTCTACAATGAGCAGTTCTTC
>TRBV5-1|TRBJ1-3|once|-
CASSLRGGNTIYF
TGCGCCAGCAGCCTAAGGGGGGGAAACACCATATATTTT
>TRBV30|TRBJ1-5|-|TRBD1
CAWSGTGGNQPQHF
TGTGCCTGGAGTGGGACAGGGGGCAATCAGCCCCAGCATTTT
>TRBV10-3|TRBJ1-2|-|TRBD1
CAIRAGGPDGYTF
TGTGCCATCAGGGCAGGGGGACCGGATGGCTACACCTTC
>TRBV7-6|TRBJ1-2|few|-
CASSLAGQYGYTF
TGTGCCAGCAGCTTAGCTGGGCAGTATGGCTACACCTTC
>TRBV5-6|TRBJ1-1|-|-
CASSLYGGNTEAFF
TGTGCCAGCAGCTTGTACGGGGGGAACACTGAAGCTTTCTTT
>TRBV27|TRBJ2-3|-|TRBD2
CASSYRGDGTDTQYF
TGTGCCAGCAGTTACCGGGGGGACGGCACAGATACGCAGTATTTT
>TRBV25-1|TRBJ2-7|few|TRBD1
CASSAGQGSYEQYF
TGTGCCAGCAGTGCAGGACAGGGCTCCTACGAGCAGTACTTC
>TRBV27|TRBJ1-1|-|TRBD1
CASSPRTGYEAFF
TGTGCCAGCAGTCCGAGGACAGGGTATGAAGCTTTCTTT
>TRBV9|TRBJ2-3|-|-
CASSVSALTDTQYF
TGTGCCAGCAGCGTCAGCGCCCTCACAGATACGCAGTATTTT
>TRBV6-5|TRBJ1-5|-|-
CASKKGWGQPQHF
TGTGCCAGCAAAAAGGGGTGGGGTCAGCCCCAGCATTTT
>TRBV10-3|TRBJ2-2|-|-
CAIRAPDLELAGELFF
TGTGCCATCAGGGCCCCCGACTTGGAACTGGCCGGGGAGCTGTTTTTT
>TRBV5-1|TRBJ2-3|-|-
CASSPPGHPTDTQYF
TGCGCCAGCAGCCCACCGGGACACCCCACAGATACGCAGTATTTT
>TRBV7-9|TRBJ2-6|-|-
CASSSREYGANVLTF
TGTGCCAGCAGCTCACGGGAATATGGGGCCAACGTCCTGACTTTC
>TRBV5-4|TRBJ1-1|-|-
CASSLQGLEAFF
TGTGCCAGCAGCTTGCAGGGTCTCGAAGCTTTCTTT
>TRBV18|TRBJ1-2|-|TRBD1
CASSVLGTDGYTF
TGTGCCAGCTCAGTGTTAGGGACAGATGGCTACACCTTC
>TRBV23-1|TRBJ1-5|-|TRBD1
CARHPGGRCNQPQHF
TGCGCCAGACATCCAGGGGGTCGGTGCAATCAGCCCCAGCATTTT
>TRBV19|TRBJ1-5|-|-
CASTLTRASNQPQHF
TGTGCCAGCACCCTGACCAGGGCTTCCAATCAGCCCCAGCATTTT
>TRBV7-2|TRBJ1-5|-|TRBD1
CASSAGDRNNQPQHF
TGTGCCAGCAGCGCAGGGGACAGGAACAATCAGCCCCAGCATTTT
>TRBV7-2|TRBJ2-4|-|TRBD1
CASSPQGVLAKNIQYF
TGTGCCAGCAGCCCGCAGGGGGTTTTAGCCAAAAACATTCAGTACTTC
>TRBV6-5|TRBJ1-5|-|TRBD1
CASRITGASNQPQHF
TGTGCCAGCAGGATTACAGGGGCTAGCAATCAGCCCCAGCATTTT
>TRBV6-1|TRBJ1-2|-|-
CASSERGDYGYTF
TGTGCCAGCAGTGAACGGGGGGACTATGGCTACACCTTC
>TRBV5-3|TRBJ1-1|few|-
CATPGRMNTEAFF
TGTGCCACCCCGGGTCGGATGAACACTGAAGCTTTCTTT
>TRBV5-6|TRBJ2-7|-|-
CASSMGGAGDYEQYF
TGTGCCAGCAGCATGGGGGGGGCGGGGGACTACGAGCAGTACTTC
>TRBV10-1|TRBJ2-7|-|-
CASTPRHILKEYEQYF
TGCGCCAGCACCCCGAGACATATTCTTAAGGAATACGAGCAGTACTTC
>TRBV4-1|TRBJ1-4|-|-
CASSQEEEGSRLFF
TGTGCCAGCAGCCAAGAGGAGGAGGGAAGCAGACTGTTTTTT